This T cell receptor (beta chain) comes out of a study of cytotoxic CD8 clonotypes in ibrutinib-treated CLL. Only in-frame clones appear in the TCRdb table, and some are missing; sequencing was by immunoSEQ multiplex PCR. The sample lists roughly 97,000 clones, around four fifths seen once, with 32% in the top ten. The CDR3 consists of 12 residues. The germline gives CDR1 MNHNS, CDR2 SASEGT. V lost 11 bases and J lost 5, with 15 bases in between. The sample was PBMCs, taken after 12 months of ibrutinib treatment. This sequence joins TRBV6-1 and TRBJ2-5, with a tentative D call TRBD1 (5 bases). This sequence was found in a human donor with chronic lymphocytic leukemia. Written as DNA, the CDR3 is TGTGCCGTCGGCCGGCAGGGTGAGACCCAGTACTTC. It yields the protein CAVGRQGETQYF.